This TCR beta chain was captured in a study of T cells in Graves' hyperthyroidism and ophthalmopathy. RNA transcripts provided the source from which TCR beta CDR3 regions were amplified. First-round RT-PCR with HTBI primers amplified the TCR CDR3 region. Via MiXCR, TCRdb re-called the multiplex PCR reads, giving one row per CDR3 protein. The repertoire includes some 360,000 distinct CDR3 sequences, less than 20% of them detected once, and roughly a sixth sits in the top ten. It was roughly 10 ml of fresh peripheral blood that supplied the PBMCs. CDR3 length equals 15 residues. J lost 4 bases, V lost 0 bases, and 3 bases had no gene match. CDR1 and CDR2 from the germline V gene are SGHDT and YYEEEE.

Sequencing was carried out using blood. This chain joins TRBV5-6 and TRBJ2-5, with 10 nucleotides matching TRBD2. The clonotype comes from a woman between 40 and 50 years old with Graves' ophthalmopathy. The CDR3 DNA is TGTGCCAGCAGCTTGGTTACTAGCGGGGCAGAGACCCAGTACTTC. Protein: CASSLVTSGAETQYF.